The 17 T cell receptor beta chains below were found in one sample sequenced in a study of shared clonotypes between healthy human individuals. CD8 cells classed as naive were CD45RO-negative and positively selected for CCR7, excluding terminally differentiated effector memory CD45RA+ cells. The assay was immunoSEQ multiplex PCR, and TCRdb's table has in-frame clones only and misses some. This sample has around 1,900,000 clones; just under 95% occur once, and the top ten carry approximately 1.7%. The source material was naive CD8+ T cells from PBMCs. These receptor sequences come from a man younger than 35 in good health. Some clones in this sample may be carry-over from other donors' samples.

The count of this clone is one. CDR3 in amino acids: CASSRLRGGTDTQYF. The CDR3 bases are TGTGCCAGCAGCCGACTTAGAGGAGGCACAGATACGCAGTATTTT. The rearrangement uses TRBV11-2 and TRBJ2-3; unclear D gene. This CDR3 contains 15 residues. Trimming stripped 5 bases from V and 1 base from J, with 13 bases between. From germline, CDR1 is SGHAT and CDR2 FQNNGV. The full variable domain, with the rest looked up from reference TRBV11-2 and TRBJ2-3, is EAGVAQSPRYKIIEKRQSVAFWCNPISGHATLYWYQQILGQGPKLLIQFQNNGVVDDSQLPKDRFSAERLKGVDSTLKIQPAKLEDSAVYLCASSRLRGGTDTQYFGPGTRLTVL.

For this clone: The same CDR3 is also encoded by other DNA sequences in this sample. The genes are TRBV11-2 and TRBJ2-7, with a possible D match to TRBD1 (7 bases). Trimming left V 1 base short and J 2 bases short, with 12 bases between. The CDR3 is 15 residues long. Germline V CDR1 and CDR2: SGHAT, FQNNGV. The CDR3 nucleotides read TGTGCCAGCAGCTTAGGTGCAGGGGGGACCTACGAGCAGTACTTC. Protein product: CASSLGAGGTYEQYF.

CDR3 nucleotide sequence: TGTGCCAGCAGTTGGCAGAGCTCCTACAATGAGCAGTTCTTC. Its translation is CASSWQSSYNEQFF. J is TRBJ2-1 and V is TRBV27; D unresolved. This CDR3 has 14 residues. Germline V gene lookup returns CDR1 MNHEY and CDR2 SMNVEV (reference sequence). V was pared by 4 bases and J by 0 bases, with 7 bases between.

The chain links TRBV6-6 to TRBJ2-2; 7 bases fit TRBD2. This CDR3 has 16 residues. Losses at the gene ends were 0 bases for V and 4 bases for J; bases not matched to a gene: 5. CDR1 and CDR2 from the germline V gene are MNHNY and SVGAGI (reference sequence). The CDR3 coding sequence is TGTGCCAGCAGTTACTCGGGCGGGAGTGTCACCGGGGAGCTGTTTTTT. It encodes CASSYSGGSVTGELFF.

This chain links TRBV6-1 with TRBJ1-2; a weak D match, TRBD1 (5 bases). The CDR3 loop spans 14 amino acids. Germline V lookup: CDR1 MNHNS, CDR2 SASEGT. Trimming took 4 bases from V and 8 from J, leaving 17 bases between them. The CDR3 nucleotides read TGTGCCAGCAGTGTCCCGGGACCCAAGGTCGGCTACACCTTC. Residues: CASSVPGPKVGYTF.

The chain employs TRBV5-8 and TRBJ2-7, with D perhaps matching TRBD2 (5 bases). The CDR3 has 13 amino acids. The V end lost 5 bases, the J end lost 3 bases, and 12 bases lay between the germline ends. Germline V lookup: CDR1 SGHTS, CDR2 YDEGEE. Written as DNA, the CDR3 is TGTGCCAGCAGGGGCCCGGGGAGCTACGAGCAGTACTTC. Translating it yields CASRGPGSYEQYF.

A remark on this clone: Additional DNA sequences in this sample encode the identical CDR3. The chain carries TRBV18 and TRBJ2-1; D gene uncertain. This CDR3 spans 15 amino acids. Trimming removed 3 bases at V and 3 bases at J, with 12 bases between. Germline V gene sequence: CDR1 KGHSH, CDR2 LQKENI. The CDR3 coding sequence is TGTGCCAGCTCACCGGAAGGAGTTTTCTACAATGAGCAGTTCTTC. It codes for CASSPEGVFYNEQFF.

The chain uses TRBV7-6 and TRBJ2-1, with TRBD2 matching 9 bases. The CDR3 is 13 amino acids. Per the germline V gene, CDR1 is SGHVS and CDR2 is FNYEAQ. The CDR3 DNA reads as TGTGCTTCTACTCTAGGGGTAGCGGGAGACCAGTTCTTC. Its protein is CASTLGVAGDQFF.

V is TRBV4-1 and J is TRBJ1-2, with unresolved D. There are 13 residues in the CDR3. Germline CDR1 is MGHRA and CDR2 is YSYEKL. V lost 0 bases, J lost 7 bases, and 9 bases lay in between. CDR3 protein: CASSQDGVFGYTF. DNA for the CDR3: TGCGCCAGCAGCCAAGATGGGGTTTTTGGCTACACCTTC.

For the CDR3, the DNA is TGCGCCAGCAGCCAAGGACAGGGTAGTAGGTATGGCTACACCTTC. Protein product: CASSQGQGSRYGYTF. V gene TRBV4-1 combines with J gene TRBJ1-2; 7 nucleotides align to TRBD1. The V gene's germline CDR1 is MGHRA and CDR2 YSYEKL. The CDR3 totals 15 residues. The trim removed 1 base at V and 5 bases at J, leaving 7 bases unmatched.

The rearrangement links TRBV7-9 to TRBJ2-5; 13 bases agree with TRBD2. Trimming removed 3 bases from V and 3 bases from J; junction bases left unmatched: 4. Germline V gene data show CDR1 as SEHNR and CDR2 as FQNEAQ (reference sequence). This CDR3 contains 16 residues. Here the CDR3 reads CASSFTSGRAKETQYF. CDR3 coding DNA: TGTGCCAGCAGCTTCACTAGCGGGAGGGCCAAAGAGACCCAGTACTTC.

This CDR3 reads CASSKVVAGVRTGELFF. The CDR3 DNA follows: TGTGCCAGCAGCAAAGTTGTAGCGGGAGTACGGACCGGGGAGCTGTTTTTT. The chain employs TRBV21-1 and TRBJ2-2; the listed D gene, TRBD2, was not tested against the DNA. TRBV21-1 is annotated as a pseudogene. This CDR3 contains 17 residues.

The CDR3 nucleotides are TGTGCCAGCAGCCCGACAGAGGTGCTATACGAGCAGTACTTC. The encoded protein is CASSPTEVLYEQYF. This chain connects TRBV28 to TRBJ2-7; tentative D call: TRBD1 (5 bases). Germline V lookup: CDR1 MDHEN, CDR2 SYDVKM. Trimming removed 6 bases at V and 4 bases at J, with 16 bases between. The CDR3 has 14 amino acids. Variable domain in full (rest from reference TRBV28 and TRBJ2-7): DVKVTQSSRYLVKRTGEKVFLECVQDMDHENMFWYRQDPGLGLRLIYFSYDVKMKEKGDIPEGYSVSREKKERFSLILESASTNQTSMYLCASSPTEVLYEQYFGPGTRLTVT.

The CDR3 DNA is TGTGCCAGCAGCTTGGCAGGGGACCTAAGGAGAGCTTTCTTT. Protein sequence: CASSLAGDLRRAFF. This chain joins TRBV5-8 and TRBJ1-1, with D perhaps TRBD1 (6 bases). This CDR3 is built from 14 residues. Trimming stripped 0 bases from V and 10 bases from J, with 16 bases between. Germline values: CDR1 SGHTS, CDR2 YDEGEE.

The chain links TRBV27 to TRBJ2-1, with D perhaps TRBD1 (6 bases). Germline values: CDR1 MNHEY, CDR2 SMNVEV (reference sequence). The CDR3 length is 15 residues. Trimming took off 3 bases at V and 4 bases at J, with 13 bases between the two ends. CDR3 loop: CASSFHGQLYNEQFF. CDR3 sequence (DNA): TGTGCCAGCAGTTTTCACGGACAGTTATACAATGAGCAGTTCTTC.

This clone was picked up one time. The CDR3 DNA reads TGTGCCGGGGGGGACCCCCTGCCCTTCAAAAACATTCAGTACTTC. This sequence encodes CAGGDPLPFKNIQYF. J is TRBJ2-4 and V is TRBV6-9; 7 positions match TRBD2. Germline values: CDR1 MNHGY, CDR2 SVAAGI. The CDR3 is 15 residues long. The ends lost 11 bases at V and 3 bases at J; junction bases unmatched: 13.

Here the CDR3 reads CSVQGTDTSYEQYF. The CDR3 coding sequence is TGCAGCGTTCAAGGGACAGATACCTCCTACGAGCAGTACTTC. J is TRBJ2-7 and V is TRBV29-1, with 7 bases fitting TRBD1. Losses at the gene ends were 5 bases for V and 0 bases for J; bases not matched to a gene: 7. CDR3 length equals 14 residues. Per the germline V gene, CDR1 is SQVTM and CDR2 is ANQGSEA.